These 9 T cell receptor beta chains originate from one sample sequenced in a study of shared T cell receptors in the human thymus. Clones were read by immunoSEQ multiplex PCR, and TCRdb kept only the in-frame ones, dropping some. The repertoire holds some 760,000 clones, with 80% to 90% as singletons. Another study also made use of these data, one on human thymus T cells.

The specimen was thymocytes. Receptors were obtained from a girl under three years old with a congenital heart defect.

The genes are TRBV13 and TRBJ2-5, with TRBD1 matching over 11 bases. J was trimmed by 4 bases and V by 5 bases; bases with no gene match: 12. The CDR3 has 17 amino acids. Germline assignment: CDR1 PRHDT and CDR2 FYEKMQ (reference sequence). For the CDR3, the DNA is TGTGCCAGCAGCCCTAACCATAGGACAGGGGGCATAGAGACCCAGTACTTC. It encodes CASSPNHRTGGIETQYF.

As to this clone: Other DNA sequences of this sample code for an identical CDR3. The V and J genes are TRBV29-1 and TRBJ1-1; D is ambiguous. The CDR3 is made up of 10 amino acids. The germline CDR1 and CDR2 sequences are SQVTM and ANQGSEA. Trimming removed 5 bases from V and 2 bases from J, with 3 bases in between. The CDR3 sequence: CSVLNTEAFF. The CDR3 DNA reads TGCAGCGTTCTAAACACTGAAGCTTTCTTT.

The table lists this clone with a few counts. The gene calls are TRBV11-2 and TRBJ1-2; 10 nucleotides line up with TRBD1. V gave up 3 bases and J gave up 8 bases; unmatched junction bases: 9. Per germline, CDR1 SGHAT and CDR2 FQNNGV. CDR3 size: 15 residues. CDR3 sequence (DNA): TGTGCCAGCAGCTTCAAGACAGGGGGCCTAAGGGGCTACACCTTC. It codes for CASSFKTGGLRGYTF.

This clone appeared a single time. The chain recombines TRBV21-1 with TRBJ2-1; TRBD2 is the table's D call and was not checked against the DNA. TRBV21-1 is designated a pseudogene. The CDR3 has 12 amino acids. The CDR3, as DNA: TGTGCCAGCCCCTCGGGCGGGAATGAGCAGTTCTTC. Translation: CASPSGGNEQFF.

The J gene is TRBJ2-5, the V gene TRBV28; 13 bases agree with TRBD2. The junction had 12 bases not matched to a gene; V was cut back by 3 bases and J by 2 bases. Germline V gives CDR1 MDHEN, CDR2 SYDVKM. The length of the CDR3 is 19 residues. The CDR3 here is CASSFTSGGALGKQETQYF. The CDR3 DNA sequence: TGTGCCAGCAGTTTCACTAGCGGGGGGGCGCTGGGCAAGCAAGAGACCCAGTACTTC.

The V gene is TRBV7-2, the J gene TRBJ1-6; tentatively, D is TRBD1 (6 bases). Germline CDR1 SGHTA, CDR2 FQGNSA. This CDR3 has 16 residues. V was shortened by 3 bases and J by 10 bases, with 19 bases between the two germline ends. The CDR3 bases are TGTGCCAGCAGCTTGGGGCTAGGGGGGGCTGGGTCACCCCTCCACTTT. Its translation is CASSLGLGGAGSPLHF.

CDR3 in amino acids: CARFPYQPQHF. CDR3 DNA: TGTGCCAGATTTCCGTATCAGCCCCAGCATTTT. The chain employs TRBV9 and TRBJ1-5; D uncertain. The germline CDR1 and CDR2 sequences are SGDLS and YYNGEE. The CDR3 has 11 amino acids. V dropped 8 bases and J dropped 5 bases, with 8 bases sitting between them.

The V call is TRBV12-5, the J call TRBJ1-5; 8 positions match TRBD1. After removal of 4 bases from V and 3 bases from J, the junction contained 26 bases not matched to a gene. CDR1 is LGHNT, CDR2 FRNRAP, per germline. The length of the CDR3 is 22 residues. The CDR3 protein is CASGSAENAWRDGTGFNQPQHF. The CDR3 nucleotides are TGTGCTAGTGGTTCCGCCGAGAACGCATGGAGGGACGGGACAGGTTTCAATCAGCCCCAGCATTTT.

The J gene is TRBJ1-2, the V gene TRBV7-9, with 7 bases matching TRBD1. The V gene end was trimmed by 3 bases and the J gene end by 3 bases; junction bases not matched to a gene: 4. The CDR3 runs to 14 residues. Per germline, CDR1 SEHNR and CDR2 FQNEAQ (reference sequence). CDR3: CASSFADRDYGYTF. CDR3 DNA sequence: TGTGCCAGCAGCTTCGCCGACAGGGACTATGGCTACACCTTC.